This T cell receptor beta chain was captured in a study of blood T cell repertoires in COVID-19. Overall study: Nucleic acid was either cDNA or gDNA, and it came from T cells, B-cell-depleted T cells, or PBMCs.

The V gene's germline CDR1 is SGHAT and CDR2 FQNNGV. This CDR3 has 15 amino acids. Unmatched junction bases numbered 7, after V lost 2 bases and J lost 6 bases. This clone was seen only once. Repertoires were generated with immunoSEQ multiplex PCR, while TCRdb's copy carries only in-frame clones and drops some. The table lists almost 250,000 clones, 85% to 90% of them singletons. Self-reported history from a screening survey and questionnaire set each donor's cohort. The chain recombines TRBV11-2 with TRBJ2-7, with 10 nucleotides matching TRBD2. This receptor was taken from a woman in her thirties who had recovered from COVID-19. Input material: PBMCs or T cells enriched from blood (not recorded which). Here the CDR3 reads CASSLSGRALVEQYF. In nucleotides, the CDR3 is TGTGCCAGCAGCTTAAGCGGGAGGGCCCTCGTCGAGCAGTACTTC.